This record covers a single TCR beta chain. V shed 7 bases and J 7 bases; nucleotides not matched to a gene: 12. The CDR3 has 13 amino acids. The V gene's germline CDR1 is SQVTM and CDR2 ANQGSEA. This sample was included in a study of blood T cell repertoires in COVID-19. Across the whole study: Acute and convalescent COVID-19 specimens originated in the United States, Italy and Spain.

As handled by the study authors: Estimates of nucleated cell counts were drawn from the amplification of reference gene primers. Method: immunoSEQ multiplex PCR; TCRdb's copy keeps in-frame clones and lacks some. From that table come the V and J calls and clone size; the DNA was used to work out D and trimming. This repertoire shows about 240,000 clones, roughly 91% found once; its top ten account for over 0.8%. While infection was still active, Seattle patients were enrolled and then followed longitudinally. V usage is TRBV29-1 and J usage is TRBJ1-2; 7 bases fit TRBD1. The sequenced sample consisted of peripheral blood. The origin of this receptor is a man aged 25-40 years with COVID-19, enrolled during active disease. DNA for the CDR3: TGCAGCGCCCGGGACAGCAGTCGGAGTGGCTACACCTTC. Translated, it gives CSARDSSRSGYTF. The full variable domain, rest sourced from reference TRBV29-1 and TRBJ1-2, is SAVISQKPSRDICQRGTSLTIQCQVDSQVTMMFWYRQQPGQSLTLIATANQGSEATYESGFVIDKFPISRPNLTFSTLTVSNMSPEDSSIYLCSARDSSRSGYTFGSGTRLTVV.